These T cell receptor beta chains were read from a single sample in a study of shared clonotypes between healthy human individuals. Sequenced by immunoSEQ multiplex PCR; TCRdb stores in-frame clones only, minus some. The repertoire holds about 2.1 million clones, around 93% seen once, with 1.5% to 2% in the top ten. Sequenced material: naive CD8+ T cells from PBMCs. Every receptor here comes from a man between 18 and 35 years old in good health. Some clones in this sample may be carry-over from other donors' samples. Each CDR3 is given with its conserved first and last residue. The D gene is left open where the match is weak. Size values are once, few and many counts, or a class for expanded clones, and some rows have none.

v_gene	j_gene	abundance	d_gene	CDR3aa	CDR3nt
TRBV7-8	TRBJ2-1	-	TRBD2	CASSLGVRTSGANEQFF	TGTGCCAGCAGCTTAGGTGTACGGACTAGCGGGGCGAATGAGCAGTTCTTC
TRBV27	TRBJ2-1	-	-	CASTSEFSEQFF	TGTGCCAGCACTAGCGAGTTCAGTGAGCAGTTCTTC
TRBV5-8	TRBJ2-2	-	-	CASSLVGRLRANTGELFF	TGTGCCAGCAGTCTCGTGGGGCGGCTGAGAGCGAACACCGGGGAGCTGTTTTTT
TRBV5-4	TRBJ2-7	once	TRBD2	CASSFFPSGSYEQYF	TGTGCCAGCAGCTTTTTCCCTAGCGGCTCCTACGAGCAGTACTTC
TRBV7-9	TRBJ2-7	-	-	CASTTAGERTPWEQYF	TGTGCCAGCACAACAGCCGGGGAGAGAACCCCTTGGGAGCAGTACTTC
TRBV4-2	TRBJ2-1	-	TRBD2	CASQISGSTDEQFF	TGTGCCAGCCAAATTAGCGGGAGTACCGATGAGCAGTTCTTC
TRBV9	TRBJ2-3	-	-	CASSVPGNSRPGTDTQYF	TGTGCCAGCAGCGTCCCGGGAAACTCTCGCCCTGGCACAGATACGCAGTATTTT
TRBV2	TRBJ2-7	-	-	CASSESSSYEQYF	TGTGCCAGCAGTGAGAGCAGCTCCTACGAGCAGTACTTC
TRBV19	TRBJ2-1	-	-	CASTWRGSYNEQFF	TGTGCCAGTACGTGGAGGGGCTCCTACAATGAGCAGTTCTTC
TRBV28	TRBJ1-5	few	-	CASRQTNQPQHF	TGTGCCAGCAGACAGACAAATCAGCCCCAGCATTTT
TRBV5-1	TRBJ1-2	-	-	CASSLDKTLNYGYTF	TGCGCCAGCAGCCTTGACAAGACTCTTAACTATGGCTACACCTTC
TRBV29-1	TRBJ2-1	-	TRBD2	CSVEGGYGNEQFF	TGCAGCGTTGAGGGAGGGTACGGCAATGAGCAGTTCTTC
TRBV6-5	TRBJ1-5	-	-	CASSSTLRGAQHF	TGTGCCAGCAGTTCCACTCTCCGGGGGGCCCAGCATTTT
TRBV7-3	TRBJ2-7	-	TRBD2	CASSSAGGPYEQYF	TGTGCCAGCAGCTCAGCGGGAGGGCCGTACGAGCAGTACTTC
TRBV7-9	TRBJ2-7	-	-	CASSLEPYEQYF	TGTGCCAGCAGCTTAGAACCATACGAGCAGTACTTC
TRBV7-9	TRBJ1-5	-	-	CASGRDQPQHF	TGTGCCAGTGGTCGGGATCAGCCCCAGCATTTT
TRBV5-6	TRBJ2-2	-	-	CASSFGTPRGELFF	TGTGCCAGCAGCTTCGGGACACCGAGAGGGGAGCTGTTTTTT
TRBV9	TRBJ1-3	few	-	CASSPGNTIYF	TGTGCCAGCAGCCCCGGAAACACCATATATTTT
TRBV9	TRBJ2-7	-	-	CASSVGGSQLYEQYF	TGTGCCAGCAGCGTAGGTGGCAGCCAACTCTACGAGCAGTACTTC
TRBV19	TRBJ2-1	-	-	CASSVGSEGIHNEQFF	TGTGCCAGTAGTGTAGGATCTGAGGGAATCCACAATGAGCAGTTCTTC
TRBV27	TRBJ2-7	-	-	CASSLLGGSYEQYF	TGTGCCAGCAGTTTACTGGGCGGTAGCTACGAGCAGTACTTC
TRBV5-1	TRBJ2-1	-	TRBD2	CASSSTGTTHPDEQFF	TGCGCCAGCAGCAGTACCGGGACTACCCACCCCGATGAGCAGTTCTTC
TRBV7-2	TRBJ2-1	-	-	CASSPRGTAQFF	TGTGCCAGCAGCCCAAGGGGGACCGCGCAGTTCTTC
TRBV19	TRBJ1-1	once	-	CASSDSGFTEAFF	TGTGCCAGTAGTGACTCAGGATTCACTGAAGCTTTCTTT
TRBV28	TRBJ1-4	-	TRBD1	CASSRQGFRAGEKLFF	TGTGCCAGCAGCCGACAGGGATTCAGGGCTGGTGAAAAACTGTTTTTT
TRBV10-3	TRBJ2-1	-	TRBD1	CAIALQGSSYNEQFF	TGTGCCATCGCCCTACAGGGGAGCTCCTACAATGAGCAGTTCTTC
TRBV11-1	TRBJ2-7	-	TRBD2	CASSFFGASGTYEQYF	TGTGCCAGCAGCTTTTTTGGGGCTAGCGGCACCTACGAGCAGTACTTC
TRBV18	TRBJ2-2	-	-	CASSLENTGELFF	TGTGCCAGCTCACTTGAAAACACCGGGGAGCTGTTTTTT
TRBV7-9	TRBJ1-2	few	TRBD1	CASTGQGNGYTF	TGTGCCAGCACCGGACAGGGTAATGGCTACACCTTC
TRBV29-1	TRBJ2-3	-	TRBD2	CSVRTSRDTQYF	TGCAGCGTTCGGACTAGTAGAGATACGCAGTATTTT
TRBV7-2	TRBJ2-7	once	-	CASGRTSYEQYF	TGTGCCTCCGGGCGGACTTCCTACGAGCAGTACTTC
TRBV7-2	TRBJ2-7	-	-	CASSLSLSVFFYEQYF	TGTGCCAGCAGCTTATCCCTTAGCGTGTTCTTTTACGAGCAGTACTTC
TRBV18	TRBJ1-2	-	-	CASSPARGPYNYGYTF	TGTGCCAGCTCACCGGCGAGGGGACCTTACAACTATGGCTACACCTTC
TRBV5-4	TRBJ2-1	-	-	CASSPRDGRLDNEQFF	TGTGCCAGCAGCCCCCGGGACGGGAGACTAGACAATGAGCAGTTCTTC
TRBV27	TRBJ2-2	-	-	CASSLWPGGSGELFF	TGTGCCAGCAGTTTATGGCCCGGGGGCTCCGGGGAGCTGTTTTTT
TRBV19	TRBJ1-4	few	-	CASSRHTTNEKLFF	TGTGCCAGTAGTAGGCATACAACTAATGAAAAACTGTTTTTT
TRBV10-1	TRBJ2-7	-	-	CATRLGTGGEQYF	TGCGCCACTCGGCTTGGGACCGGGGGCGAGCAGTACTTC
TRBV7-9	TRBJ2-1	-	TRBD2	CASSGEGVYNEQFF	TGTGCCAGCAGCGGGGAGGGAGTCTACAATGAGCAGTTCTTC
TRBV4-1	TRBJ2-5	once	-	CASSQAEQGIQETQYF	TGCGCCAGCAGCCAAGCAGAACAGGGTATCCAGGAGACCCAGTACTTC
TRBV7-2	TRBJ2-3	-	-	CASSLDPVRPDTQYF	TGTGCCAGCAGCTTAGACCCGGTAAGGCCAGATACGCAGTATTTT
TRBV29-1	TRBJ2-1	-	-	CSALTLSSYNEQFF	TGCAGCGCCTTGACCTTGAGCTCCTACAATGAGCAGTTCTTC
TRBV5-6	TRBJ2-1	-	TRBD2	CASSPVAGGYNEQFF	TGTGCCAGCAGCCCGGTAGCGGGTGGGTACAATGAGCAGTTCTTC
TRBV9	TRBJ1-1	once	-	CASSPGGKATEAFF	TGTGCCAGCAGCCCTGGAGGGAAGGCGACTGAAGCTTTCTTT
TRBV5-1	TRBJ2-7	-	TRBD2	CASSFEGGPEEQYF	TGCGCCAGCAGCTTTGAGGGAGGGCCTGAGGAGCAGTACTTC
TRBV27	TRBJ2-7	once	-	CASSLQGSVYEQYF	TGTGCCAGCAGTTTGCAGGGTTCCGTATACGAGCAGTACTTC
TRBV6-5	TRBJ2-1	-	-	CASSHDAYSYNEQFF	TGTGCCAGCAGTCACGATGCCTACTCCTACAATGAGCAGTTCTTC
TRBV19	TRBJ2-7	-	-	CASTATGYYEQYF	TGTGCCAGTACCGCGACGGGGTACTACGAGCAGTACTTC
TRBV6-1	TRBJ2-7	-	TRBD1	CASSALQGTSYEQYF	TGTGCCAGCAGTGCGCTACAGGGGACCTCCTACGAGCAGTACTTC